The rows below give T cell receptor beta chains drawn from one sample of a study of patients and donors after allogeneic stem cell transplantation. TCRdb reprocessed the RT-PCR reads with MiXCR, giving one entry per CDR3 protein. This sample has just over 55,000 distinct CDR3 sequences, with about an eighth found just once. Input material: blood, either unsorted or a sorted T cell fraction (not recorded which). These receptors were obtained from a human donor who was either an allogeneic HSCT recipient or a stem cell or donor lymphocyte infusion donor (not recorded which). It is not recorded whose cells these are; they may come from a transplant donor. The CDR3 runs from the conserved cysteine through the conserved F or W. The D gene is left open where the match is weak. Not all rows give a size; the values are once, few, many and, for expanded clones, a class.

size	V	D	J	DNA	CDR3
few	TRBV19	TRBD1	TRBJ2-1	TGTGCCAGTAGTATCCCGACAGGGTACAATGAGCAGTTCTTC	CASSIPTGYNEQFF
many	TRBV6-5	NA	TRBJ1-2	TGTGCCAGCAGTTACTCCCAGGTCTATGGCTACACCTTC	CASSYSQVYGYTF
NA	TRBV25-1	TRBD1	TRBJ2-7	TGTGCCAGCACGGACAGGGGGCTCTACGAGCAGTACTTC	CASTDRGLYEQYF
few	TRBV27	TRBD2	TRBJ2-7	TGTGCCAGCAGTGGATATAGCGGGAGGCCCAACGAGCAGTACTTC	CASSGYSGRPNEQYF
NA	TRBV10-3	NA	TRBJ2-3	TGTGCCATCACTCGGTGGGAGTTCGGCACAGATACGCAGTATTTT	CAITRWEFGTDTQYF
many	TRBV11-2	TRBD1	TRBJ1-2	TGTGCCAGCAGGCTTACAGGGGCGTATGGCTACACCTTC	CASRLTGAYGYTF
NA	TRBV12-3/TRBV12-4	TRBD2	TRBJ2-7	TGTGCCAGCAAATTTCCCGGACTAGCGGACTACAATGAGCAGTACTTC	CASKFPGLADYNEQYF
NA	TRBV27	NA	TRBJ2-7	TGTGCCAGCAGTGACGGTTACGAGCGGTACTTC	CASSDGYERYF
few	TRBV10-3	NA	TRBJ2-7	TGTGCCATTTCCGGACCCTACGAGCAGTACTTC	CAISGPYEQYF
many	TRBV12-3/TRBV12-4	NA	TRBJ1-2	TGTGCCAGCAGTCACACAGCCTACTATGGCTACACCTTC	CASSHTAYYGYTF
once	TRBV5-1	TRBD2	TRBJ2-1	TGCGCCAGCAGCTTGGATGCTAGCGGGTTCAATGAGCAGTTCTTC	CASSLDASGFNEQFF
NA	TRBV6-5	NA	TRBJ2-2	TGTGCCAGCTTGGGGCTTTATGGCGGGGAGCTGTTTTTT	CASLGLYGGELFF
NA	TRBV30	NA	TRBJ1-4	TGTGCCTGGAGTGCCACAGGGCCCGAAAAACTGTTTTTT	CAWSATGPEKLFF
few	TRBV12-3/TRBV12-4	NA	TRBJ2-7	TGTGCCAGCAGTTTTGACAATCTCTCGGTCCCCCCGGGTGATGAGCAGTACTTC	CASSFDNLSVPPGDEQYF
medium-sized	TRBV24-1	NA	TRBJ1-6	TGTGCCACCAGTGATTCGGATTCACCCCTCCACTTT	CATSDSDSPLHF
many	TRBV27	TRBD1	TRBJ1-5	TGTGCCAGCAGTTTATCGGGACAGGGGCTGATTGCCAATCAGCCCCAGCATTTT	CASSLSGQGLIANQPQHF
NA	TRBV5-1	TRBD1	TRBJ1-2	TGCGCCAGCAGCTTAGGACAGGGGGACTATGGCTACACCTTC	CASSLGQGDYGYTF
NA	TRBV27	NA	TRBJ2-2	TGTGCCAGCAGTTTGAGGGGTACCGGGGAGCTGTTTTTT	CASSLRGTGELFF
few	TRBV5-1	TRBD1	TRBJ2-5	TGCGCCAGCAGCTTGGGTGGGACAGGCCCTATTCAGGAGACCCAGTACTTC	CASSLGGTGPIQETQYF
many	TRBV5-1	TRBD2	TRBJ2-7	TGCGCCAGCAGCTTGTTGGGGGGGACCTACGAGCAGTACTTC	CASSLLGGTYEQYF
few	TRBV20-1	NA	TRBJ2-7	TGCAGTGCGGGAGACCTGGTCTGGGAGCAGTACTTC	CSAGDLVWEQYF
many	TRBV10-3	NA	TRBJ2-1	TGTGCCATCAGTGAGGGAGGGGGAGGGCCTTACAATGAGCAGTTCTTC	CAISEGGGGPYNEQFF
many	TRBV20-1	TRBD1	TRBJ1-1	TGCAGTGCTCCTAATACCAGGGGGGGCACTGAAGCTTTCTTT	CSAPNTRGGTEAFF
many	TRBV25-1	NA	TRBJ1-6	TGTGCCAGCAGTGAAATAGGTTCACCCCTCCACTTT	CASSEIGSPLHF
NA	TRBV5-1	NA	TRBJ2-7	TGCGCCAGCAGCTTAAGACAAGAAGGGTACGAGCAGTACTTC	CASSLRQEGYEQYF
NA	TRBV27	TRBD2	TRBJ2-5	TGTGCCAGCAGTTTACGGTCGGCTGTAGCGGGAGGCCTCTTCTTGGAGACCCAGTACTTC	CASSLRSAVAGGLFLETQYF
NA	TRBV20-1	TRBD1	TRBJ2-7	TGCAGTGCAGCTACAGGGGACCTCTACGAGCAGTACTTC	CSAATGDLYEQYF
few	TRBV6-5	NA	TRBJ2-1	TGTGCCAGCAGTCCACCGGGCCGGAATGAGCAGTTCTTC	CASSPPGRNEQFF
NA	TRBV2	TRBD2	TRBJ2-1	TGTGCCAGCCCTGATGGACTAGCGGGAGGGCCAGTTGAGCAGTTCTTC	CASPDGLAGGPVEQFF
many	TRBV6-5	NA	TRBJ1-1	TGTGCCAGCAGTTATGGAGCCTACACTGAAGCTTTCTTT	CASSYGAYTEAFF
few	TRBV14	TRBD2	TRBJ2-5	TGTGCCAGCAGCCCCGGGGAGGGGACCCAGTACTTC	CASSPGEGTQYF
few	TRBV9	NA	TRBJ2-1	TGTGCCAGCAGCCCCTCCGCTAGGGGGGAATTCTACAATGAGCAGTTCTTC	CASSPSARGEFYNEQFF
NA	TRBV5-1	TRBD2	TRBJ2-7	TGCGCCAGCAGCTTGGCGTCTAGCGGGAGCCACGAGCAGTACTTC	CASSLASSGSHEQYF
many	TRBV7-2	NA	TRBJ2-4	TGTGCCAGCAGCCCGAACTTAGCGACAGTCGCCCTTCTAGCCAAAAACATTCAGTACTTC	CASSPNLATVALLAKNIQYF
many	TRBV6-6	NA	TRBJ1-5	TGTGCCAGCAGTTACGGGGTCCGGCAGCCCCAGCATTTT	CASSYGVRQPQHF
many	TRBV20-1	TRBD1	TRBJ1-5	TGCAGTGCTAGAGAAGGAACAGGGGCCTTCAATCAGCCCCAGCATTTT	CSAREGTGAFNQPQHF
few	TRBV6-4	TRBD2	TRBJ2-1	TGTGCCAGCAGTGAGGTAGCGGGCTCCTACAATGAGCAGTTCTTC	CASSEVAGSYNEQFF
NA	TRBV3-1	TRBD1	TRBJ1-1	TGTGCCAGCAGCCAAGCGGGCTCTCAGGGGGGATCTATGAACACTGAAGCTTTCTTT	CASSQAGSQGGSMNTEAFF
few	TRBV10-2	TRBD2	TRBJ2-1	TGCGCCAGCAGTGAGTCGGGGATGCGGGGGGGGAATGAGCAGTTCTTC	CASSESGMRGGNEQFF
many	TRBV24-1	NA	TRBJ1-2	TGTGCCACCGAAGCGGCGGCGGGTTATGGCTACACCTTC	CATEAAAGYGYTF
few	TRBV6-5	NA	TRBJ1-2	TGTGCCAGCAGTTACGGCCACACCTATGGCTACACCTTC	CASSYGHTYGYTF
few	TRBV4-1	TRBD1	TRBJ2-7	TGCGCCAGCAGCCAGGGTGACAGGGGGTACGAGCAGTACTTC	CASSQGDRGYEQYF
few	TRBV10-3	NA	TRBJ2-1	TGTGCCATCGGGGTTCCATCCTACAATGAGCAGTTCTTC	CAIGVPSYNEQFF
many	TRBV21-1	NA	TRBJ1-1	TGTGCCAGCAGCAAGGAGGCCCAACGGTTGCGGGAGAACACTGAAGCTTTCTTT	CASSKEAQRLRENTEAFF
many	TRBV12-3/TRBV12-4	NA	TRBJ1-3	TGTGCCAGCAGTTTAAGGTCCCACGTCTTCTCTGGAAACACCATATATTTT	CASSLRSHVFSGNTIYF
few	TRBV5-4	TRBD1	TRBJ1-2	TGTGCCAGCAGCACGGGACAGGGACCTAGGTATGGCTACACCTTC	CASSTGQGPRYGYTF
NA	TRBV5-1	TRBD2	TRBJ2-5	TGCGCCAGCAGCATAGGACTAGCGGGAGGAGAGACCCAGTACTTC	CASSIGLAGGETQYF
few	TRBV7-2	NA	TRBJ2-2	TGTGCCAGCAGCTTCCCTAGGATATTATTTGATAGAGGGGAGCTGTTTTTT	CASSFPRILFDRGELFF
NA	TRBV20-1	NA	TRBJ2-7	TGCAGTGCTACCTCCCTAGCCAAAAAAAACTACGAGCAGTACTTC	CSATSLAKKNYEQYF
few	TRBV3-1	NA	TRBJ2-5	TGTGCCAGCAGCCAATCCTTTGCAGTCCCACGGGAGACCCAGTACTTC	CASSQSFAVPRETQYF
NA	TRBV19	TRBD2	TRBJ2-7	TGTGCCAGCGGACTAGCGGGACAGTACGAGCAGTACTTC	CASGLAGQYEQYF
NA	TRBV7-9	NA	TRBJ1-1	TGTGCCAGCAGCTTAGCTAGCGGATCAAAGAACACTGAAGCTTTCTTT	CASSLASGSKNTEAFF